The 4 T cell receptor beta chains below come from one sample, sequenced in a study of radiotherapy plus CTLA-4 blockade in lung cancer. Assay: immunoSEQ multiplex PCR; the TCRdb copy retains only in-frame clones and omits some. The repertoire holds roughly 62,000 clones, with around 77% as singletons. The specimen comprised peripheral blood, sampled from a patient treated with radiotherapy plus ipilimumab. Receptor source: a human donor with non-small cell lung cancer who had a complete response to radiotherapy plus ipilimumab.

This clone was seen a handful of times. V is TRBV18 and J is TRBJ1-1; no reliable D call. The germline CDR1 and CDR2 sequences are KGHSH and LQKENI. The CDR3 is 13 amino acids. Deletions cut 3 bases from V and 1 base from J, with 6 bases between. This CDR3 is CASSPTENTEAFF. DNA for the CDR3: TGTGCCAGCTCACCCACAGAGAACACTGAAGCTTTCTTT.

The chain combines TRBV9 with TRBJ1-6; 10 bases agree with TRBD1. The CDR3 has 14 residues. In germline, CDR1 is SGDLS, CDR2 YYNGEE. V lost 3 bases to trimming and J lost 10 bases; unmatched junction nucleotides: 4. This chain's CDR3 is CASSEGQGRSPLHF. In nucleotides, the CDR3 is TGTGCCAGCAGCGAGGGACAGGGGAGGTCACCCCTCCACTTT.

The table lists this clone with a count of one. DNA of the CDR3: TGTGCCAGCAGTTTATATGGGTTGAAGGACCTACGACTAGCGGGTCAGAATGAGCAGTTCTTC. Translation: CASSLYGLKDLRLAGQNEQFF. The chain recombines TRBV27 with TRBJ2-1; 10 bases are a match to TRBD2. Germline-derived CDR1 and CDR2 are MNHEY and SMNVEV (reference sequence). The ends lost 1 base at V and 7 bases at J; junction bases unmatched: 22. The CDR3 runs 21 residues.

The CDR3 reads CASSLVGATDTQYF. Here the CDR3 DNA reads TGTGCCAGCAGCTTAGTGGGGGCCACAGATACGCAGTATTTT. The gene calls are TRBV7-2 and TRBJ2-3; a weak D match, TRBD1 (6 bases). Germline CDR1 and CDR2: SGHTA and FQGNSA. The CDR3 loop spans 14 amino acids. V lost 1 base and J 2 bases, leaving 7 bases between the germline ends.